What follows is one TCR beta chain and its context. Study processing details: Using reference gene primer amplification, nucleated cell counts were estimated. The method was immunoSEQ multiplex PCR; TCRdb's version includes in-frame clones alone and lacks a portion of them. The V and J calls and clone size come from that table; D and trimming were worked out from the DNA. The sample consists of tens of thousands of clones, about 81% of them appearing once. The data were obtained in a study of blood T cell repertoires in COVID-19. The wider study: T cells, B-cell-depleted T cells, or PBMCs provided the cDNA or gDNA that served as material.

This CDR3 contains 15 residues. Trimming cost V 0 bases and J 4 bases, with 10 bases left between them. Germline assignment: CDR1 LGHNA and CDR2 YSLEER. This receptor was identified in a human donor in a cohort sampled during active COVID-19. The chain has TRBV4-3 and TRBJ2-1, with D possibly being TRBD2 (6 bases). Sequencing was performed on peripheral blood. The CDR3 reads CASSQDGRQYNEQFF. The CDR3 DNA is TGCGCCAGCAGCCAAGATGGGAGGCAGTACAATGAGCAGTTCTTC.